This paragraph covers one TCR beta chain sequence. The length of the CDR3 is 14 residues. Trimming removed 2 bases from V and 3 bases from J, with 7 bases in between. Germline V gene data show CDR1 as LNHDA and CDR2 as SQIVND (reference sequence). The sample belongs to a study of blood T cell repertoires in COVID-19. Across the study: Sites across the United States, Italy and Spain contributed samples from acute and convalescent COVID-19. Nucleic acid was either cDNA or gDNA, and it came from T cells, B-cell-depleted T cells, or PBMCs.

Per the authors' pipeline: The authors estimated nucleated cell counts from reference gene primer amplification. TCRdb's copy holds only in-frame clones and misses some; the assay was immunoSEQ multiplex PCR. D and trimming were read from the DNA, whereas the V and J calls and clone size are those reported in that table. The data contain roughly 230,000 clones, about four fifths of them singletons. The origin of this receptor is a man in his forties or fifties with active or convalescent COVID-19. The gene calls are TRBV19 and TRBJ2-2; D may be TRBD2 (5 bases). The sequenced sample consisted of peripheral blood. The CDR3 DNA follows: TGTGCCAGTAGTATATTGGAGGACACCGGGGAGCTGTTTTTT. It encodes CASSILEDTGELFF.